A single T cell receptor beta chain is shown here with its context. This clone was picked up a small number of times. Its binding antigen is unknown. The record has no base qualities; no much larger clone is one base away. Sample treatment or condition, as interpreted from the label and publication: suppressive antiretroviral therapy. A pool of overlapping 15-mer peptides from HIV-1 Gag, at 1 ug per peptide per mL, was used to stimulate the cells. Nonresponding CD40L-negative CD69-negative CD45RO-high memory CD4+ T cells were sorted as memory populations depleted of antigen-responding cells. HIV-1-infected adults in whom suppressive ART had been started during chronic infection were enrolled as participants. For at least 4 years, the participants' plasma HIV-1 RNA had been undetectable, below 50 copies/mL. To be included, a participant needed positive CMV serology and a CD4+ T cell count above 400 cells/uL. Before stimulation, PBMCs were isolated using density centrifugation and then depleted of CD8+ T cells. Stimulation of CD8-depleted PBMCs was carried out for 15 to 20 hours with anti-CD28/CD49d costimulation, CD40-blocking antibody and enfuvirtide, to prevent new infections. Sorting was done on either a Beckman Coulter MoFlo Legacy or an XDP sorter, and propidium iodide was used to exclude dead cells. Genomic DNA was extracted with the QIAamp DNA Mini Kit for samples above one million cells, otherwise with the Quick-DNA Microprep Kit.

Including cysteine and phenylalanine, the CDR3 has 14 amino acids. Only the CDR3 DNA is retained, 42 bases long and in frame from the first base. The germline V gene provides CDR1 SGHRS and CDR2 YFSETQ. V is clipped by 4 bases and J by 9 bases, and the sequence between their germline boundaries is 17 bases long. This specimen comes from a study of persistence of HIV-infected CD4 T cells (dated by TCRdb to the early 2020s). Regarding the complete study: CMV- and HIV-1 Gag-responding CD4+ T cells were isolated from ART-treated individuals so that antigen-driven clonal expansion of HIV-1-infected cells could be examined. The median time the participants had spent on suppressive ART was less than 9 years. Apart from a couple of participants who underwent leukapheresis at a single time point, peripheral blood samples of up to about 180 mL were collected from participants at multiple time points. Proviral sequencing was used to assess clonality among infected cells, whereas TCRbeta sequencing gauged the clonality of all cells within each sorted population. The TCR cluster analysis across participants included roughly eight participants for CMV and roughly 7 participants for Gag.

TCRbeta repertoires were sequenced from genomic DNA with the immunoSEQ hsTCRB assay version 4 in survey mode. For TCRbeta sequencing, genomic DNA was diluted to roughly 10 ng/uL, and up to roughly 1 ug was used per sample. Per the authors' processing: ImmunoSeq Analyzer 3.0 was used for analysis of TCRbeta data, and diversity was computed on productive nucleotide rearrangements. Using the Immunarch R package, the improved Chao index served to estimate lower-bound TCR diversity and the Gini coefficient served to estimate clonality. Nucleotide rearrangements that differed but encoded the same CDR3beta amino acid sequence were counted as separate clonotypes. TCRbeta sequences significantly enriched in antigen-responding cells relative to anti-CD3/anti-CD28-activated cells were identified by differential abundance analysis. GLIPH2 grouped TCRs by predicted peptide-MHC specificity, both within each participant and across combined participant data sets. This immuneACCESS table, as held by TCRdb, lists in-frame sequences with V and J called but not all clones. Of the missing ones, under half trace to an unresolved V gene in checked studies; the others have no known cause. V, J and clone size are taken as reported in that table, and D and trimming were inferred from the DNA itself. The sample table lists 38,000 or so clones, under 90% of them with a count of one. 5% to 6.5% of the sample rests with the top ten.

On the study overall, not on this receptor specifically: Only a small number of individuals took part in the study, and the range of antigens tested was limited. Because the TCR analyses were done in bulk, restricting them to just the rare CMV-responding cells that actually carried HIV-1 proviruses was not possible. Antigen-responding cells were enriched for expanded CDR3beta sequences that were degenerate, which suggests that CD4+ responses to CMV and Gag underwent convergent selection. Significantly lower TCRbeta richness was observed in CMV- and Gag-responding cells than in anti-CD3/anti-CD28-responding cells, and higher oligoclonality was observed in CMV-responding cells than in CD3/CD28-stimulated and Gag-responding cells. Within the same sorted populations, how oligoclonal the TCRs were correlated with how oligoclonal the proviruses were.

This receptor was identified in an adult with HIV. The donor label of this sample is uncertain. This specimen consisted of cultured CD4+ T cells from PBMCs, obtained from a patient who received antiretroviral therapy. The cell subset or site label corresponds to: CD40L-CD69- CD45RO-high memory CD4 T cells not responding to Gag peptides. This chain joins TRBV5-1 to TRBJ2-1; the D gene is not confidently resolved. The DNA sequence follows: TGCGCCAGCAGCACACCTCCCTTAGTGGGTGAGCAGTTCTTC. It is translated as CASSTPPLVGEQFF.